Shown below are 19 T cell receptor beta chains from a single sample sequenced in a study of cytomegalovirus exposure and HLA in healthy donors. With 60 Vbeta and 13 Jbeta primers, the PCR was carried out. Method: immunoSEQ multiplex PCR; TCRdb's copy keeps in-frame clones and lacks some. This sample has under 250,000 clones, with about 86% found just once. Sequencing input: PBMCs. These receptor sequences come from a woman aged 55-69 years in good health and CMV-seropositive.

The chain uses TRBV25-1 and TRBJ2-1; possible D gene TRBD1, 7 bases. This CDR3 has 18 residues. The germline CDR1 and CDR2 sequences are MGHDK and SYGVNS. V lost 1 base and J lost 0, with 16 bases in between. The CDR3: CASSESDGGTASYNEQFF. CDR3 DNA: TGTGCCAGCAGTGAATCTGATGGGGGGACAGCCTCCTACAATGAGCAGTTCTTC.

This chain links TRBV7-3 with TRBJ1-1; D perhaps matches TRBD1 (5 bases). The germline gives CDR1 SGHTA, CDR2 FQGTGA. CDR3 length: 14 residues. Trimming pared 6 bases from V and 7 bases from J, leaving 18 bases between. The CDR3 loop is CASSDPRTRLEAFF. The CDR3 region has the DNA TGTGCCAGCAGTGATCCGAGGACACGTCTTGAAGCTTTCTTT.

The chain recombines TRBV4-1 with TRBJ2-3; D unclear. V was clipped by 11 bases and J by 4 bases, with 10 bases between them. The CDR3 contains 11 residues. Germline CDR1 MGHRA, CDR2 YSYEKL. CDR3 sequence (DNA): TGCGCCGCCAGTGGTGCAGATACGCAGTATTTT. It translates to CAASGADTQYF.

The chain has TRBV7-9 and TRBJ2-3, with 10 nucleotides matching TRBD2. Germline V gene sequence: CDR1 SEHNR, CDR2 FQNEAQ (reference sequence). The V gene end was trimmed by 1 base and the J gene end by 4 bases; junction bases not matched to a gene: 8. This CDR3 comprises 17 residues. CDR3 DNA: TGTGCCAGCAGCTTAGGGACCGGAGCGGGAGGGTCAGATACGCAGTATTTT. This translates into CASSLGTGAGGSDTQYF. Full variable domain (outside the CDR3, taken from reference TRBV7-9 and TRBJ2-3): DTGVSQNPRHKITKRGQNVTFRCDPISEHNRLYWYRQTLGQGPEFLTYFQNEAQLEKSRLLSDRFSAERPKGSFSTLEIQRTEQGDSAMYLCASSLGTGAGGSDTQYFGPGTRLTVL.

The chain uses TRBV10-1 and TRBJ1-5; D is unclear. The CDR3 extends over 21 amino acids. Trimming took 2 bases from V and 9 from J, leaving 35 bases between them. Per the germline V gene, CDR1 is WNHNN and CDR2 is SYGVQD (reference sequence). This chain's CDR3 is CASSERTPGLLGPRPRWPQHF. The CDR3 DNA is TGCGCCAGCAGTGAGAGGACGCCGGGTCTACTAGGCCCGAGGCCGAGATGGCCCCAGCATTTT.

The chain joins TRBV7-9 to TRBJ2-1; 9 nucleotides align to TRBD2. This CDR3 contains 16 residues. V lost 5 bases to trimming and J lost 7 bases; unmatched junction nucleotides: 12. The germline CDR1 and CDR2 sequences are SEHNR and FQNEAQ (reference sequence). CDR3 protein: CASSPTLAGEGNEQFF. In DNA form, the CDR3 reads TGTGCCAGCAGCCCGACCTTAGCGGGAGAGGGTAATGAGCAGTTCTTC.

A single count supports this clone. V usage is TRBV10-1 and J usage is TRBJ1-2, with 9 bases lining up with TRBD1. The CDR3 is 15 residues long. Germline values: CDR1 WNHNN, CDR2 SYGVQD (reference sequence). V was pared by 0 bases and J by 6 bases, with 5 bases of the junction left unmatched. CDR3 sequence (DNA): TGCGCCAGCAGTGAGTCCGGGACAGGGAAGGATGGCTACACCTTC. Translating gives CASSESGTGKDGYTF.

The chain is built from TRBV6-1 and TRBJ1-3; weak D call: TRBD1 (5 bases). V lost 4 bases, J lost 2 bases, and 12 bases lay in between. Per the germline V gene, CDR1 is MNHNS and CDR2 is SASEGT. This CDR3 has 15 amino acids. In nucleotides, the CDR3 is TGTGCCAGCAGTGTATCCAGGGATCCTGGAAACACCATATATTTT. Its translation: CASSVSRDPGNTIYF.

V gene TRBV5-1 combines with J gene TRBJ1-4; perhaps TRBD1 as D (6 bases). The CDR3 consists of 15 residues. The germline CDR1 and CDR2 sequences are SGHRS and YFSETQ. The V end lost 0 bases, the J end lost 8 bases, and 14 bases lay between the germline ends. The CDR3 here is CASSLVGGAEEKLFF. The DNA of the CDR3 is TGCGCCAGCAGCTTGGTAGGGGGGGCGGAAGAAAAACTGTTTTTT.

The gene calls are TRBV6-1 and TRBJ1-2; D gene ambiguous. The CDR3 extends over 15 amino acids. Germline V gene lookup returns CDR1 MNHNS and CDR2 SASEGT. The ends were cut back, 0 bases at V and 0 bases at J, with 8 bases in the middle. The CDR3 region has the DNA TGTGCCAGCAGTGAAGCCAGGCGAGCTAACTATGGCTACACCTTC. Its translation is CASSEARRANYGYTF.

CDR3 coding DNA: TGTGCCAGTAGTATATTCCTCCTCTCTGGAAACACCATATATTTT. Protein product: CASSIFLLSGNTIYF. The rearrangement uses TRBV19 and TRBJ1-3, with D unclear. CDR3 length equals 15 residues. Trimming cost V 2 bases and J 0 bases, with 8 bases left between them. Germline lookup yields CDR1 LNHDA and CDR2 SQIVND (reference sequence).

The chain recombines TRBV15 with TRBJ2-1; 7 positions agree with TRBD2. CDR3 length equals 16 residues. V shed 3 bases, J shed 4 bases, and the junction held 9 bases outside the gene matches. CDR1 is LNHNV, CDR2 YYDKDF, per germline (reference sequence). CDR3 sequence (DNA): TGTGCCACCAGCAGGGACCTCCTAGCGGTATACAATGAGCAGTTCTTC. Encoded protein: CATSRDLLAVYNEQFF.

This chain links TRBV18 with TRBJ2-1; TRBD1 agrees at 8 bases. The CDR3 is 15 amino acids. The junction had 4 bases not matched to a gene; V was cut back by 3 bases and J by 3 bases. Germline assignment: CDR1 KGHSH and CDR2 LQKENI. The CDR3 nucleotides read TGTGCCAGCTCACCCCAGGACAGGGTCTACAATGAGCAGTTCTTC. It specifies CASSPQDRVYNEQFF. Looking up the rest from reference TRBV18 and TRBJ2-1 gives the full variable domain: NAGVMQNPRHLVRRRGQEARLRCSPMKGHSHVYWYRQLPEEGLKFMVYLQKENIIDESGMPKERFSAEFPKEGPSILRIQQVVRGDSAAYFCASSPQDRVYNEQFFGPGTRLTVL.

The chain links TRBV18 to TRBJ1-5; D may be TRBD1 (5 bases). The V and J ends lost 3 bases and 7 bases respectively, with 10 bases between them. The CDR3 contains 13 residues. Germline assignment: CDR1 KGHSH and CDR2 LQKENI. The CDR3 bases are TGTGCCAGCTCACCCGACCGACAGCAGCCCCAGCATTTT. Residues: CASSPDRQQPQHF. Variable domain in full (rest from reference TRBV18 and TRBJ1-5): NAGVMQNPRHLVRRRGQEARLRCSPMKGHSHVYWYRQLPEEGLKFMVYLQKENIIDESGMPKERFSAEFPKEGPSILRIQQVVRGDSAAYFCASSPDRQQPQHFGDGTRLSIL.

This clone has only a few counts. Here the CDR3 DNA reads TGTGCCAGTAGTACGACAAGGTACAATGAGCAGTTCTTC. This gives the protein CASSTTRYNEQFF. This chain joins TRBV19 and TRBJ2-1; no definite D call. The V and J ends lost 4 bases and 4 bases respectively, with 8 bases between them. The CDR3 extends over 13 amino acids. Looked up from germline, CDR1 is LNHDA and CDR2 is SQIVND (reference sequence).

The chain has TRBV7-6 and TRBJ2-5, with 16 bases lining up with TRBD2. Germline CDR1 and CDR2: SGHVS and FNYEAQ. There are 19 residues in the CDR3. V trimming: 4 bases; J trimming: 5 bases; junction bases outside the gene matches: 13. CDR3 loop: CASSYTSGTSGRAGETQYF. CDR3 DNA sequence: TGTGCCAGCAGCTATACCAGTGGGACTAGCGGGAGGGCCGGGGAGACCCAGTACTTC.

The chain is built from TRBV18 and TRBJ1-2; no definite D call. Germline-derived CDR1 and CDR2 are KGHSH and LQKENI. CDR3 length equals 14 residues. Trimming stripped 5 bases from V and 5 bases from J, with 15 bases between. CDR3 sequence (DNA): TGTGCCAGCTCAACCGGGATTTCTGAGTATGGCTACACCTTC. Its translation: CASSTGISEYGYTF.

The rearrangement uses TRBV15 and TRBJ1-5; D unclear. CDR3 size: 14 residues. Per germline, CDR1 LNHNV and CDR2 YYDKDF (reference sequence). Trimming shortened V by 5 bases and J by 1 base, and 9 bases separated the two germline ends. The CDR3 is CATSPDRSNQPQHF. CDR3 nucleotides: TGTGCCACCAGCCCCGATCGGAGCAATCAGCCCCAGCATTTT.

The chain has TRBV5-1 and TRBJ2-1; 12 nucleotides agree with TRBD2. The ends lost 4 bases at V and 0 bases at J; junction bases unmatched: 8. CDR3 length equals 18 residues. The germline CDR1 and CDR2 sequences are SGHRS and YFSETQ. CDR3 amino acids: CASSRTSGIVASYNEQFF. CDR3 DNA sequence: TGCGCCAGCAGCAGGACTAGCGGGATAGTTGCCTCCTACAATGAGCAGTTCTTC. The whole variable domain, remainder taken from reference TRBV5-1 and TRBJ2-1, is KAGVTQTPRYLIKTRGQQVTLSCSPISGHRSVSWYQQTPGQGLQFLFEYFSETQRNKGNFPGRFSGRQFSNSRSEMNVSTLELGDSALYLCASSRTSGIVASYNEQFFGPGTRLTVL.